The 18 T cell receptor beta chains listed next were all sequenced from one sample in a study of blood T cells in healthy people across ages. Combining a sample-barcoded 5' primer with a J-beta primer mix, a second PCR ran for about 6 to 12 cycles. TCRdb reprocessed the 5' RACE reads with MiXCR, giving one entry per CDR3 protein. The sample lists approximately 800,000 distinct CDR3 sequences; 58% were seen once. Specimen: blood. All receptors derive from a man aged 30-40 years in good health.

This chain uses TRBV7-2 with TRBJ2-7; 9 bases line up with TRBD1. Trimming cost V 1 base and J 5 bases; bases outside gene matches: 6. This CDR3 comprises 15 residues. The germline CDR1 and CDR2 sequences are SGHTA and FQGNSA. Written as DNA, the CDR3 is TGTGCCAGCAGCTTAGTTGGGACAGGGTTCGACGAGCAGTACTTC. This codes for CASSLVGTGFDEQYF.

This clonotype was seen once. The rearrangement joins TRBV7-2 to TRBJ1-2, with no clear D. The CDR3 spans 14 residues. Germline V gives CDR1 SGHTA, CDR2 FQGNSA. Trimming took off 6 bases at V and 1 base at J, with 12 bases between the two ends. CDR3 DNA: TGTGCCAGCAGGCCACCCAGTGGTAACTATGGCTACACCTTC. Amino acids: CASRPPSGNYGYTF.

The count of this clonotype is one. This chain uses TRBV4-2 with TRBJ2-1; 9 bases fit TRBD1. The J segment lost 7 bases and the V segment lost 2 bases, leaving 12 bases of the junction unmatched. Germline V gene data show CDR1 as LGHNA and CDR2 as YNFKEQ. The CDR3 is made up of 17 amino acids. The CDR3 loop is CASSQQITGGGSNEQFF. As DNA, the CDR3 is TGTGCCAGCAGCCAACAAATAACAGGGGGCGGCTCGAATGAGCAGTTCTTC.

This clonotype was counted between two and nine times. This rearrangement joins TRBV29-1 to TRBJ2-7, with 7 bases lining up with TRBD1. Germline loops: CDR1 SQVTM, CDR2 ANQGSEA. The ends lost 6 bases at V and 6 bases at J; junction bases unmatched: 14. The CDR3 is made up of 14 amino acids. As DNA, the CDR3 is TGCAGCGTAACAGGGGATTCAATTCTGGGCGAGCAGTACTTC. The encoded protein is CSVTGDSILGEQYF.

The J gene is TRBJ1-2, the V gene TRBV11-2; 8 bases align to TRBD1. V lost 4 bases to trimming and J lost 7 bases; unmatched junction nucleotides: 2. The CDR3 sequence is 12 residues long. CDR1 and CDR2 (germline): SGHAT, FQNNGV. The CDR3 reads CASSWTGTGYTF. The CDR3 nucleotides are TGTGCCAGCAGCTGGACAGGGACTGGCTACACCTTC.

The CDR3 region is CASSYDQSYEQYF. The CDR3 nucleotides are TGTGCCAGCAGTTACGACCAATCCTACGAGCAGTACTTC. The chain combines TRBV6-6 with TRBJ2-7; no definite D call. Germline values: CDR1 MNHNY, CDR2 SVGAGI (reference sequence). V shed 2 bases and J shed 1 base, with 6 bases lying between them. The CDR3 covers 13 residues.

V is TRBV20-1 and J is TRBJ1-5; D remains unclear. V was pared by 1 base and J by 6 bases, with 10 bases between. The CDR3 covers 13 residues. Per germline, CDR1 DFQATT and CDR2 SNEGSKA (reference sequence). This CDR3 is CSARGSPGQPQHF. The CDR3 DNA reads TGCAGTGCTAGAGGTAGCCCGGGTCAGCCCCAGCATTTT.

This clonotype was counted once. This sequence joins TRBV6-2 or TRBV6-3 and TRBJ2-7; 10 bases map to TRBD2. The CDR3 has 14 amino acids. After removal of 5 bases from V and 3 bases from J, the junction contained 4 bases not matched to a gene. In germline, CDR1 is MNHEY, CDR2 SVGEGT. This CDR3 is CASSPPSGSYEQYF. As DNA, the CDR3 is TGTGCCAGCAGTCCTCCTAGCGGGAGCTACGAGCAGTACTTC.

This clonotype was recorded a few times. The gene calls are TRBV9 and TRBJ2-1; D gene ambiguous. V dropped 0 bases and J dropped 2 bases, with 9 bases sitting between them. The CDR3 is 15 residues long. Germline V gene data show CDR1 as SGDLS and CDR2 as YYNGEE. CDR3 amino acids: CASSVVPSAYNEQFF. DNA of the CDR3: TGTGCCAGCAGCGTAGTTCCCTCCGCCTACAATGAGCAGTTCTTC.

This clonotype was counted a few times. This sequence joins TRBV27 and TRBJ2-7; TRBD2 is a possible D gene (6 bases). Trimming took off 10 bases at V and 3 bases at J, with 16 bases between the two ends. Germline loops: CDR1 MNHEY, CDR2 SMNVEV (reference sequence). The CDR3 is 13 amino acids. The CDR3 sequence is CATKRGKSYEQYF. The CDR3 coding sequence is TGTGCCACCAAACGGGGGAAGAGCTACGAGCAGTACTTC.

The chain carries TRBV7-9 and TRBJ2-1; 8 bases align to TRBD1. The CDR3 loop spans 13 amino acids. The V gene's germline CDR1 is SEHNR and CDR2 FQNEAQ (reference sequence). J was trimmed by 13 bases and V by 5 bases; bases with no gene match: 10. Here the CDR3 DNA reads TGTGCCAGCAGCCGCGCAGACAGGGGTGAACAGTTCTTC. This translates into CASSRADRGEQFF.

About this clonotype itself: An end of the junction does not agree with germline; a read error may underlie this. The chain uses TRBV7-9 and TRBJ1-6, with D tentatively TRBD1 (6 bases). Looked up from germline, CDR1 is SEHNR and CDR2 is FQNEAQ (reference sequence). The CDR3 has 13 residues. Here the CDR3 reads CAGSLKTGSPLHF. The CDR3 DNA reads TGTGCCGGCAGCTTAAAGACAGGTTCACCCCTCCACTTT.

The J gene is TRBJ2-7, the V gene TRBV25-1; D ambiguous. In germline, CDR1 is MGHDK, CDR2 SYGVNS. The CDR3 is made up of 14 amino acids. The V gene lost 3 bases and the J gene lost 3 bases, with 12 bases spanning the gap. CDR3 sequence reads: CASSDKSLRYEQYF. In DNA form, the CDR3 reads TGTGCCAGCAGTGATAAGAGCCTACGCTACGAGCAGTACTTC.

The V call is TRBV7-8, the J call TRBJ2-7; 8 nucleotides match TRBD2. Germline V gene lookup returns CDR1 SGHVS and CDR2 FQNEAQ. This CDR3 comprises 13 residues. V was clipped by 4 bases and J by 5 bases; unmatched bases: 4. As DNA, the CDR3 is TGTGCCAGCAGCTGGACTAGCCGCGACGAGCAGTACTTC. Protein: CASSWTSRDEQYF.

This sequence joins TRBV5-6 and TRBJ2-3; 8 bases are a match to TRBD1. V was clipped by 1 base and J by 1 base; unmatched bases: 14. The CDR3 contains 19 residues. Per the germline V gene, CDR1 is SGHDT and CDR2 is YYEEEE. CDR3 amino acids: CASSLSRITGGSGTDTQYF. The CDR3 DNA reads as TGTGCCAGCAGCTTGAGCCGTATAACAGGGGGATCGGGCACAGATACGCAGTATTTT.

This clonotype was detected only a few times. The genes are TRBV2 and TRBJ1-5; D is unclear. Trimming took off 4 bases at V and 0 bases at J, with 7 bases between the two ends. Germline CDR1 is SNHLY and CDR2 is FYNNEI. CDR3 length: 14 residues. DNA of the CDR3: TGTGCCAGCAGTGCCGCAGATAGCAATCAGCCCCAGCATTTT. Its translation is CASSAADSNQPQHF.

The genes are TRBV6-5 and TRBJ2-7; no clear D gene. The V end was cut by 2 bases, the J end by 0 bases, with 8 bases between. Germline V gene data show CDR1 as MNHEY and CDR2 as SVGAGI. The CDR3 length is 14 residues. This chain's CDR3 is CASSYMGSSYEQYF. The CDR3 nucleotides read TGTGCCAGCAGTTACATGGGGTCCTCCTACGAGCAGTACTTC.

The V and J genes are TRBV12-3 or TRBV12-4 and TRBJ2-5; D is perhaps TRBD2 (6 bases). TRBJ2-7 explains the end of the DNA better; the J call may be wrong. The CDR3 is 14 amino acids. For the CDR3, the DNA is TGTGCCAGCAGACCCACGGGACTTCTTTACGAGCAGTACTTC. It encodes CASRPTGLLYEQYF.